This TCR beta chain was captured by sequencing in a study of cytomegalovirus exposure and HLA in healthy donors (dated by TCRdb to about 2017). With respect to the entire study: The 550 to 750 repertoires of the first cohort and the 110 or so validation repertoires were produced on the same platform, according to a later analysis. High-throughput TCR immunosequencing, statistical association of individual TCRs with disease status, and machine learning were combined to predict cytomegalovirus infection status. Besides the first cohort of more than 650 subjects, a separate validation cohort made up of 120 different subjects was used. The study aimed to test whether signatures of past pathogen exposure could be identified by cataloging public T cell receptors. Overall study outcomes, separate from this receptor: A later analysis had no HLA typing for the validation cohort, so co-occurrence there was scored across all 120 repertoires. In the study, roughly 160 TCR beta chains were listed as associated with cytomegalovirus. Of the cluster scores, roughly 95% were above 0 in a later analysis, which found that TCRs clustered in the first cohort also tended to co-occur in the approximately 130 validation repertoires. In vitro tests confirmed that a few of the cytomegalovirus-associated TCR beta chains recognize cytomegalovirus antigens. The authors suggested that the approach could potentially be extended to other disease states and immunological phenotypes. In both the original and validation cohorts, the classifier was reported to diagnose cytomegalovirus status with high specificity and sensitivity. Most TCR sequences were seen in very few donors, while some public TCRs were found in many individuals.

Concerning this clone: Its specific antigen is unknown. Per-base quality was not reported, and no clone a single base away is much larger than it.

Library generation was performed with the immunoSEQ multiplex PCR assay. Concerning the study's data processing: To diagnose cytomegalovirus status from the catalog of TCR beta chain sequences, a statistical classification framework was built. In its TCRdb copy, this immuneACCESS table keeps in-frame sequences only and misses some clones. Where compared with another copy, unresolved V genes explain less than half of these, and the others have no known cause. V and J calls and clone size follow that table, whereas D and trimming were derived from the DNA. Present in this sample are 180,000 or so clones, about 89% of which were seen just once. The ten largest clones capture 6% to 8.5% of the sample. The donors belonged to the validation cohort of under 150 subjects, which was separate from the roughly 700-subject first cohort. Spanning cysteine to phenylalanine, the CDR3 consists of 15 amino acids. The DNA shown is the 45-base CDR3, in frame from base 1. V sheds 2 bases and J sheds 0 bases, leaving 10 bases between their ends. According to the germline V gene (reference sequence), CDR1 reads LNHDA and CDR2 reads SQIVND.

The clonotype comes from a man under 40 in good health and CMV-seropositive. Sequenced sample: PBMCs. The sequence joins TRBV19 to TRBJ1-2, with no confidently assigned D gene. Here is the DNA: TGTGCCAGTAGTATAAAATTGCGTCCTAACTATGGCTACACCTTC. It codes for CASSIKLRPNYGYTF.